This T cell receptor (beta chain) was recorded in a study of blood T cell repertoires in COVID-19. As for the study in general: Samples came from the United States, Italy and Spain, spanning acute and convalescent COVID-19.

Per the original data handling: Amplification of reference gene primers was used by the study to estimate nucleated cell counts. The repertoire was sequenced with immunoSEQ multiplex PCR; TCRdb's copy has only in-frame clones and lacks some. That table furnishes V, J and clone size, whereas the DNA furnished D and trimming. Of roughly 320,000 clones listed, more than 90% are singletons. The CDR3 sequence is 13 residues long. V gave up 3 bases and J gave up 8 bases; unmatched junction bases: 2. Germline V gene sequence: CDR1 SGHAT, CDR2 FQNNGV. Recruitment covered about 25 US areas and drew participants whose ages spanned 18 to 89 years. Participant-given clinical history determined each cohort assignment. This clone was recorded once.

The TCR sequence derives from a woman in her thirties who had been exposed to COVID-19. The genes are TRBV11-2 and TRBJ1-3, with TRBD1 matching 9 bases. Sequencing input: PBMCs or T cells enriched from blood (not recorded which). The CDR3 loop is CASSLGQGYTIYF. The DNA of the CDR3 is TGTGCCAGCAGCTTGGGACAGGGCTACACCATATATTTT.